This T cell receptor (beta chain) was identified during a study of immune evolution from preneoplasia to lung adenocarcinoma. Patients had resection in Japan or China between about 2013 and 2018. Histologic diagnosis was independently verified by two lung pathologists. Profiling relied on immunoSEQ multiplex PCR, and the TCRdb table lists in-frame clones only, not all of them. The sample includes around 8,000 clones, more than 75% of them seen just once. The germline V and J ends were trimmed by 4 bases and 2 bases, with 8 bases remaining between them. Germline lookup yields CDR1 SGHDN and CDR2 FVKESK. The CDR3 has 13 residues.

The source material was FFPE minimally invasive lung adenocarcinoma tissue. The gene calls are TRBV14 and TRBJ2-5, with D tentatively TRBD2 (5 bases). This receptor was identified in a donor aged 70 or over with lung adenocarcinoma. CDR3 residues: CASSRGLQETQYF. CDR3 nucleotides: TGTGCCAGCAGCCGCGGGCTTCAAGAGACCCAGTACTTC.